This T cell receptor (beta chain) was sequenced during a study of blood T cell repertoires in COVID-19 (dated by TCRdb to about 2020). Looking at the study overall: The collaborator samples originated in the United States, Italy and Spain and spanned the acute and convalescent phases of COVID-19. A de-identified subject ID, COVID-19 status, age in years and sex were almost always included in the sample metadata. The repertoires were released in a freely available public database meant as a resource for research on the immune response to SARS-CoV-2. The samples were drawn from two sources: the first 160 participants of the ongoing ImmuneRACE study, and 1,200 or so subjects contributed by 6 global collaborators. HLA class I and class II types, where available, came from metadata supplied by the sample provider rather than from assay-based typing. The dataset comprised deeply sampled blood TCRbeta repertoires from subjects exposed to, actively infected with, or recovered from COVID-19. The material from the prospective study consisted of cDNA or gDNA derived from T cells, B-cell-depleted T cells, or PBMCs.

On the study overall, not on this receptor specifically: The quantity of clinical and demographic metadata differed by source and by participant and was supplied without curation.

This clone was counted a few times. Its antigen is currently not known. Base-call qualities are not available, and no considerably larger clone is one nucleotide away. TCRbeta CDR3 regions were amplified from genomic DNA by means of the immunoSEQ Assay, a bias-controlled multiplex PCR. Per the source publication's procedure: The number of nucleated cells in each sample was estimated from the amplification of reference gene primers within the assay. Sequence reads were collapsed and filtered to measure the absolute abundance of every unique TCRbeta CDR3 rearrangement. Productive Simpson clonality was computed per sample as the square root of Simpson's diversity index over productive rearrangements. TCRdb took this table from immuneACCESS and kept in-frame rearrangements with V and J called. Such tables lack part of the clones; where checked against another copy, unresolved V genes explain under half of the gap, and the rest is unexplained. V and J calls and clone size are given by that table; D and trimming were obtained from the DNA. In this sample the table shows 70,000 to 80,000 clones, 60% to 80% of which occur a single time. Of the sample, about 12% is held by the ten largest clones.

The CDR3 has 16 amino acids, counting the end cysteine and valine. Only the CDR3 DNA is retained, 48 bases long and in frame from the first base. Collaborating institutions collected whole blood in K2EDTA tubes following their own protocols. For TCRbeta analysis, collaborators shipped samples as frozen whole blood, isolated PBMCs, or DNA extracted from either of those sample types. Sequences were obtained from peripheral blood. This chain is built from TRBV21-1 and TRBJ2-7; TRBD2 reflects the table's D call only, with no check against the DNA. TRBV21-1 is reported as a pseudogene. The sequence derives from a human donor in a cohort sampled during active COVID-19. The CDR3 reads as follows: CASSNDEGLWENEQYV. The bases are TGTGCCAGCAGCAACGATGAAGGTCTTTGGGAGAACGAGCAGTACGTC.